This T cell receptor (beta chain) was identified during a study of blood T cell repertoires in COVID-19. The overall study: Nucleic acid was either cDNA or gDNA, and it came from T cells, B-cell-depleted T cells, or PBMCs.

Study members were between 18 and 89 years old and lived in around 24 US regions. Clones were sequenced by immunoSEQ multiplex PCR, and TCRdb holds only the in-frame ones, with some missing. The profile shows under 500,000 clones, about 85% of them singletons. The source material was PBMCs or T cells enriched from blood (not recorded which). The TCR was taken from a woman aged 18-29 years with acute COVID-19.

The CDR3 protein is CASSQQGDTEAFF. The CDR3 DNA reads as TGTGCCAGCAGCCAGCAGGGGGACACTGAAGCTTTCTTT. The genes are TRBV11-2 and TRBJ1-1; TRBD1 aligns across 7 bases. The ends lost 5 bases at V and 3 bases at J; junction bases unmatched: 3. Germline assignment: CDR1 SGHAT and CDR2 FQNNGV. The CDR3 runs to 13 residues.